A selection of T cell receptor beta chains follows, all from one sample in a study of chemoradiotherapy in HPV16-positive cancers. Repertoires were generated with immunoSEQ multiplex PCR, while TCRdb's copy carries only in-frame clones and drops some. The sample has 3,000 to 4,000 clones; under 95% are singletons. The material was blood, obtained from a patient who underwent chemoradiotherapy. Receptor source: a human donor with HPV-associated anogenital cancer. Each CDR3 is given with its conserved first and last residue. Each record gives: clone size, D gene, J gene, V gene, CDR3 protein, CDR3 DNA. D genes are given only for firm matches. Clone size, where shown, is once, few, many, or a class for clones that have expanded.

>-|-|TRBJ1-1|TRBV7-3
CASSNAGVGTEAFF
TGTGCCAGCAGCAACGCAGGGGTTGGGACTGAAGCTTTCTTT
>-|-|TRBJ2-7|TRBV9
CASSVGSQSNEQYF
TGTGCCAGCAGCGTAGGGAGCCAATCGAACGAGCAGTACTTC
>-|TRBD2|TRBJ2-3|TRBV5-4
CASSLAGGRAGDTQYF
TGTGCCAGCAGCTTGGCCGGGGGGAGGGCTGGAGATACGCAGTATTTT
>-|TRBD2|TRBJ2-4|TRBV5-8
CASVGGGGNIQYF
TGTGCCAGCGTCGGGGGGGGAGGAAACATTCAGTACTTC
>-|TRBD2|TRBJ2-1|TRBV7-9
CASTYSGGYNEQFF
TGTGCCAGCACCTACAGCGGGGGGTACAATGAGCAGTTCTTC
>-|TRBD1|TRBJ2-1|TRBV10-3
CAITDRGGRNEQFF
TGTGCCATCACCGACAGGGGGGGTCGAAATGAGCAGTTCTTC
>-|TRBD1|TRBJ2-7|TRBV5-5
CASSSTDRASYEQYF
TGTGCCAGCAGCTCGACAGACAGGGCCTCCTACGAGCAGTACTTC
>-|-|TRBJ1-2|TRBV28
CASSSNFDRNGYTF
TGTGCCAGCAGTTCCAACTTCGACAGGAATGGCTACACCTTC
>-|TRBD2|TRBJ2-2|TRBV27
CASRRTSGSRAGELFF
TGTGCCAGCAGGAGGACTAGCGGGAGTAGGGCCGGGGAGCTGTTTTTT
>-|-|TRBJ2-3|TRBV11-3
CASSLAGNPDTQYF
TGTGCCAGCAGCTTAGCTGGCAACCCCGATACGCAGTATTTT
>-|TRBD2|TRBJ2-7|TRBV7-8
CASSLKGTSASYEQYF
TGTGCCAGCAGCTTAAAAGGGACTAGCGCGTCCTACGAGCAGTACTTC
>few|-|TRBJ1-6|TRBV6-5
CASTAGRAQNSPLHF
TGTGCCAGCACCGCGGGCCGGGCCCAAAATTCACCCCTCCACTTT
>-|-|TRBJ2-5|TRBV7-7
CASSLAGGSQRETQYF
TGTGCCAGCAGCTTAGCGGGAGGATCCCAGAGAGAGACCCAGTACTTC
>-|-|TRBJ2-1|TRBV15
CATSRDGINEQFF
TGTGCCACCAGCAGAGATGGGATAAATGAGCAGTTCTTC
>once|-|TRBJ2-7|TRBV21-1
CASSKGGTLSSYEQYF
TGTGCCAGCAGCAAAGGTGGGACGCTGAGCTCCTACGAGCAGTACTTC
>-|-|TRBJ1-6|TRBV5-4
CASSFVGYNSPLHF
TGTGCCAGCAGCTTCGTTGGGTACAATTCACCCCTCCACTTT
>-|TRBD1|TRBJ1-5|TRBV9
CASSGGTVNQPQHF
TGTGCCAGCAGCGGCGGGACAGTCAATCAGCCCCAGCATTTT
>-|TRBD2|TRBJ2-3|TRBV7-2
CASSLVNLAGGGTDTQYF
TGTGCCAGCAGCTTAGTAAACTTGGCGGGAGGGGGGACAGATACGCAGTATTTT
>-|-|TRBJ1-6|TRBV6-5
CASSYYARGTNSPLHF
TGTGCCAGCAGTTACTACGCACGGGGTACCAATTCACCCCTCCACTTT
>-|-|TRBJ2-1|TRBV11-3
CASSPSDPRSYNEQFF
TGTGCCAGCAGCCCATCGGACCCTCGCTCCTACAATGAGCAGTTCTTC
>-|TRBD1|TRBJ2-7|TRBV11-3
CASNQGQRYEQYF
TGTGCCAGCAATCAGGGACAGCGCTACGAGCAGTACTTC
>-|-|TRBJ2-2|TRBV7-2
CASSQTGLTGELFF
TGTGCCAGCAGTCAAACAGGGCTCACCGGGGAGCTGTTTTTT
>-|-|TRBJ1-3|TRBV19
CASSNLPSGNTIYF
TGTGCCAGTAGTAACCTTCCCTCTGGAAACACCATATATTTT
>-|TRBD1|TRBJ2-7|TRBV7-6
CASSLAGDSTYEQYF
TGTGCCAGCAGCTTAGCGGGGGACAGTACCTACGAGCAGTACTTC
>-|-|TRBJ1-5|TRBV6-5
CASRGGVYQPQHF
TGTGCCAGCAGGGGGGGTGTTTATCAGCCCCAGCATTTT
>-|TRBD1|TRBJ1-1|TRBV9
CASSVAPTGRNTEAFF
TGTGCCAGCAGCGTAGCCCCGACAGGGCGGAACACTGAAGCTTTCTTT
>once|TRBD1|TRBJ1-1|TRBV11-3
CASSSTGGGTEAFF
TGTGCCAGCAGCTCCACAGGGGGTGGCACTGAAGCTTTCTTT
>-|-|TRBJ2-5|TRBV7-9
CASSPRETQYF
TGTGCCAGCAGCCCTCGGGAGACCCAGTACTTC
>-|-|TRBJ1-2|TRBV5-1
CASSLEPRAGNYGYTF
TGCGCCAGCAGCTTGGAGCCGCGGGCCGGCAACTATGGCTACACCTTC
>-|-|TRBJ2-7|TRBV11-2
CASSHPARASYEQYF
TGTGCCAGCAGCCACCCTGCCAGGGCCTCCTACGAGCAGTACTTC
>-|-|TRBJ2-3|TRBV2
CASKDGTDTQYF
TGTGCCAGCAAAGACGGCACAGATACGCAGTATTTT
>-|-|TRBJ2-2|TRBV9
CASSVAADTGELFF
TGTGCCAGCAGCGTAGCGGCAGACACCGGGGAGCTGTTTTTT
>-|TRBD1|TRBJ1-1|TRBV5-1
CASSSGTGGTEAFF
TGCGCCAGCAGCTCCGGGACAGGGGGAACTGAAGCTTTCTTT
>-|TRBD1|TRBJ1-1|TRBV28
CASSSAGTGETEAFF
TGTGCCAGCAGTTCCGCCGGGACAGGGGAGACTGAAGCTTTCTTT
>-|-|TRBJ1-2|TRBV2
CASSRSAANYGYTF
TGTGCCAGCAGTCGGTCAGCGGCTAACTATGGCTACACCTTC
>-|-|TRBJ1-2|TRBV7-2
CASSLEQLNYGYTF
TGTGCCAGCAGCTTAGAACAGCTTAACTATGGCTACACCTTC
>-|-|TRBJ1-2|TRBV18
CASSPSTAPGYTF
TGTGCCAGCTCACCAAGTACGGCCCCTGGCTACACCTTC
>-|TRBD2|TRBJ2-7|TRBV27
CASSLPTSGEGEQYF
TGTGCCAGCAGTTTACCGACTAGCGGGGAAGGCGAGCAGTACTTC
>-|TRBD1|TRBJ2-7|TRBV10-1
CASSTGDLDEQYF
TGCGCCAGTTCGACAGGGGACCTGGACGAGCAGTACTTC
>-|TRBD1|TRBJ2-2|TRBV7-6
CASSPQGARNTGELFF
TGTGCCAGCAGCCCTCAGGGGGCGCGGAACACCGGGGAGCTGTTTTTT
>-|-|TRBJ1-1|TRBV7-2
CASSLGMNTEAFF
TGTGCCAGCAGCTTAGGTATGAACACTGAAGCTTTCTTT
>-|-|TRBJ1-1|TRBV7-9
CASSFPGILNTEAFF
TGTGCCAGCAGCTTCCCAGGAATCCTGAACACTGAAGCTTTCTTT
>-|-|TRBJ2-7|TRBV20-1
CSAWDGGKQYF
TGCAGTGCATGGGACGGTGGCAAGCAGTACTTC
>-|TRBD1|TRBJ2-7|TRBV7-9
CASSRDRGNQYEQYF
TGTGCCAGCAGCCGGGACAGGGGGAACCAATACGAGCAGTACTTC
>-|-|TRBJ1-1|TRBV5-1
CASSLLGQDTEAFF
TGCGCCAGCAGCTTGCTAGGGCAAGACACTGAAGCTTTCTTT
>few|-|TRBJ1-5|TRBV7-9
CASSLGIKPQHF
TGTGCCAGCAGCTTAGGGATCAAGCCCCAGCATTTT
>-|-|TRBJ1-4|TRBV6-5
CASSPGVSNEKLFF
TGTGCCAGCAGTCCGGGGGTGTCTAATGAAAAACTGTTTTTT
>-|TRBD1|TRBJ2-6|TRBV18
CASSQPGQDVSGANVLTF
TGTGCCAGCTCACAGCCGGGACAGGACGTTTCTGGGGCCAACGTCCTGACTTTC
>-|TRBD2|TRBJ2-3|TRBV10-3
CAISEKGTSGRLTDTQYF
TGTGCCATCAGTGAGAAAGGGACTAGCGGGAGACTCACAGATACGCAGTATTTT
>-|-|TRBJ2-7|TRBV5-1
CASSFNTLSYEQYF
TGCGCCAGCAGCTTTAACACCCTCTCCTACGAGCAGTACTTC
>-|-|TRBJ1-1|TRBV9
CASSPSQSAEAFF
TGTGCCAGCAGCCCGAGTCAATCGGCTGAAGCTTTCTTT
>once|-|TRBJ2-2|TRBV7-2
CASSFLAIRNTGELFF
TGTGCCAGCAGCTTCTTGGCAATAAGGAACACCGGGGAGCTGTTTTTT
>-|-|TRBJ2-5|TRBV2
CASSVLPGPETQYF
TGTGCCAGCAGTGTACTACCAGGGCCAGAGACCCAGTACTTC
>-|TRBD1|TRBJ2-5|TRBV5-1
CASSRDRGGETQYF
TGCGCCAGCAGCCGGGACAGGGGAGGTGAGACCCAGTACTTC
>once|TRBD1|TRBJ1-5|TRBV5-6
CASSLAGGGNQPQHF
TGTGCCAGCAGCTTGGCAGGGGGCGGCAATCAGCCCCAGCATTTT